This T cell receptor (beta chain) was profiled in a study of patients with pleural tuberculosis (dated by TCRdb to the mid-2010s). Taken from cysteine to phenylalanine, the CDR3 has 16 residues. Just CDR3 DNA is preserved here, 48 bases in frame from base 1. Taken from the germline V gene, the CDR1 and CDR2 loops are MNHNS and SASEGT. V lost 4 bases and J lost 4 bases, and the count of bases not matched to a germline gene is 7. Turning to this clonotype: This receptor's antigen is unknown. One base away there is no much larger clone; base qualities are not given.

The sequencing machine was an Illumina Genome Analyzer IIx. The public reads were reprocessed in TCRdb via fastp at Q25 and MiXCR, keeping in-frame beta chains. Rows are combined by CDR3 protein, so each entry shows the most common genes and DNA. The sample data list about 29,000 distinct CDR3 sequences, and 15% to 20% of these were observed just once. The top ten hold approximately 3.7% of the sample. Here the chain combines TRBV6-1 and TRBJ2-1; TRBD2 fits 10 bases in the junction. The TCR sequence derives from a human donor with pleural tuberculosis. The sample was peripheral blood. The CDR3 protein is CASSVSSGGKYNEQFF. The DNA sequence reads TGTGCCAGCAGTGTATCTAGCGGGGGAAAGTACAATGAGCAGTTCTTC.